This passage covers 10 T cell receptor beta chains from one sample sequenced in a study of regulatory T cells. General study points: Regulatory T cells from CD3G-deficient patients were less diverse than autologous conventional CD4+ cells and control regulatory cells.

Antigen specificity for these receptors is unknown. The PCR used 52 TRBV and 13 TRBJ primers. Sequenced by immunoSEQ multiplex PCR; TCRdb stores in-frame clones only, minus some. This repertoire shows 3,000 to 4,000 clones, around 94% found once; its top ten account for 3.4%. Sequences were obtained from CD4+ Tregs sorted from blood. All receptors derive from a person under 35 with CD3G deficiency.

The chain employs TRBV5-1 and TRBJ2-5; 9 bases are a match to TRBD2. This CDR3 contains 17 residues. V lost 4 bases to trimming and J lost 2 bases; unmatched junction nucleotides: 12. The V gene's germline CDR1 is SGHRS and CDR2 YFSETQ. The CDR3 region is CASSALPLAGPQETQYF. CDR3 sequence (DNA): TGCGCCAGCAGCGCCTTACCTCTAGCGGGACCGCAAGAGACCCAGTACTTC.

The V gene is TRBV6-1, the J gene TRBJ1-1; D gene unclear. This CDR3 has 11 residues. Trimming pared 10 bases from V and 0 bases from J, leaving 6 bases between. From germline, CDR1 is MNHNS and CDR2 SASEGT. The CDR3 loop reads CATFMNTEAFF. The CDR3 DNA reads TGTGCCACATTTATGAACACTGAAGCTTTCTTT.

This chain joins TRBV19 and TRBJ2-1; no clear D. CDR1 LNHDA and CDR2 SQIVND come from the germline V gene (reference sequence). V shed 4 bases and J shed 0 bases, with 10 bases lying between them. The CDR3 is made up of 15 amino acids. The CDR3 loop is CASSKGASSYNEQFF. CDR3 sequence (DNA): TGTGCCAGTAGTAAGGGCGCCAGCTCCTACAATGAGCAGTTCTTC.

The V call is TRBV11-2, the J call TRBJ2-1; D is unresolved. CDR3 length equals 12 residues. The V end was cut by 5 bases, the J end by 9 bases, with 11 bases between. The germline V gene has CDR1 SGHAT and CDR2 FQNNGV. The CDR3 loop is CASSRLVGEQFF. The CDR3 nucleotides read TGTGCCAGCAGCCGCCTAGTGGGTGAGCAGTTCTTC.

The chain combines TRBV4-1 with TRBJ1-2; D is ambiguous. The CDR3 is 14 residues long. The V end was cut by 0 bases, the J end by 3 bases, with 8 bases between. Germline-derived CDR1 and CDR2 are MGHRA and YSYEKL. The DNA for the CDR3 is TGCGCCAGCAGCCAAGATCTCAATCACTATGGCTACACCTTC. As protein: CASSQDLNHYGYTF.

CDR3 in DNA: TGTGCCAGCAGTCCCCAGACAGGCCTCTCCTACGAGCAGTACTTC. This sequence encodes CASSPQTGLSYEQYF. This rearrangement joins TRBV6-1 to TRBJ2-7, with TRBD1 as a possible D gene (6 bases). The V end lost 5 bases, the J end lost 0 bases, and 14 bases lay between the germline ends. The CDR3 is made up of 15 amino acids. From germline, CDR1 is MNHNS and CDR2 SASEGT.

DNA of the CDR3: TGTGCCAGTAGTACCTCCGGCAGGGTCCCTGGAAACACCATATATTTT. Its translation is CASSTSGRVPGNTIYF. The chain uses TRBV19 and TRBJ1-3; tentative D call: TRBD1 (5 bases). The V and J ends lost 4 bases and 2 bases respectively, with 15 bases between them. CDR1 is LNHDA and CDR2 is SQIVND in the germline V gene (reference sequence). This CDR3 contains 16 residues. The entire variable domain, with the rest obtained from reference TRBV19 and TRBJ1-3, is as follows: DGGITQSPKYLFRKEGQNVTLSCEQNLNHDAMYWYRQDPGQGLRLIYYSQIVNDFQKGDIAEGYSVSREKKESFPLTVTSAQKNPTAFYLCASSTSGRVPGNTIYFGEGSWLTVV.

The chain recombines TRBV6-6 with TRBJ1-4; weak D call: TRBD1 (6 bases). V was pared by 0 bases and J by 8 bases, with 13 bases between. CDR3 length: 15 residues. Per germline, CDR1 MNHNY and CDR2 SVGAGI (reference sequence). The CDR3 loop reads CASSYSTPGHEKLFF. In DNA, the CDR3 is TGTGCCAGCAGTTACTCGACCCCGGGACACGAAAAACTGTTTTTT.

With regard to this clone: The germline gene is not matched at one end of the junction; a read error may be the cause. The chain combines TRBV13 with TRBJ2-5, with 9 bases lining up with TRBD1. The germline V gene encodes CDR1 PRHDT and CDR2 FYEKMQ (reference sequence). The CDR3 has 12 residues. CDR3 residues: CASSPHRGPENF. The CDR3 DNA sequence: TGTGCCAGCAGTCCACACAGGGGGCCCGAGAACTTC.

This chain uses TRBV5-1 with TRBJ2-1; TRBD2 agrees at 10 bases. The CDR3 is 15 residues long. The germline V gene encodes CDR1 SGHRS and CDR2 YFSETQ. Trimming removed 4 bases from V and 2 bases from J; junction bases left unmatched: 3. This CDR3 is CASSTGLATYNEQFF. The CDR3, as DNA: TGCGCCAGCAGCACGGGACTAGCGACCTACAATGAGCAGTTCTTC.